These 19 T cell receptor beta chains originate from one sample sequenced in a study of identical twins. TCRdb reprocessed the 5' RACE reads with MiXCR, giving one entry per CDR3 protein. Of 650,000 to 750,000 distinct CDR3 sequences listed, over 20% are singletons. This same sample was also part of a study on T cells expressing NK-cell markers.

The sample taken for sequencing was PBMCs. These receptors came from a woman under 30 in good health.

The sample holds a few counts of this clonotype. This chain connects TRBV5-8 to TRBJ1-2; no clear D. Trimming stripped 4 bases from V and 4 bases from J, with 14 bases between. The germline CDR1 and CDR2 sequences are SGHTS and YDEGEE. The CDR3 runs to 14 residues. CDR3 loop: CASSLGRHRYGYTF. The CDR3 DNA reads as TGTGCCAGCAGCCTCGGGAGGCACCGCTATGGCTACACCTTC.

This clonotype was seen more than once but under ten times. The chain carries TRBV7-9 and TRBJ1-5, with D possibly being TRBD1 (5 bases). This CDR3 region has 14 residues. The V gene's germline CDR1 is SEHNR and CDR2 FQNEAQ (reference sequence). The V gene lost 3 bases and the J gene lost 4 bases, with 10 bases spanning the gap. The CDR3 DNA is TGTGCCAGCAGCTTGTTGACAGAGAATCAGCCCCAGCATTTT. This translates into CASSLLTENQPQHF.

The chain couples TRBV29-1 to TRBJ2-2; a weak D match, TRBD1 (5 bases). CDR1 is SQVTM, CDR2 ANQGSEA, per germline. The V gene lost 3 bases and the J gene lost 7 bases, with 15 bases spanning the gap. This CDR3 contains 14 residues. The chain's CDR3 is CSVEDIIGDGELFF. The CDR3 DNA is TGCAGCGTTGAGGACATTATTGGAGACGGGGAGCTGTTTTTT.

The chain has TRBV6-5 and TRBJ1-6; 10 nucleotides match TRBD1. Trimming at V came to 3 bases and at J to 7 bases, leaving 6 bases not matched to a gene. The CDR3 consists of 16 residues. The germline CDR1 and CDR2 sequences are MNHEY and SVGAGI. CDR3 in amino acids: CASSYLRGQGNSPLHF. CDR3 DNA: TGTGCCAGCAGTTATTTAAGGGGACAGGGGAATTCACCCCTCCACTTT.

This clonotype has just a few counts. This chain uses TRBV5-1 with TRBJ2-1, with 7 bases lining up with TRBD2. The CDR3 sequence is 14 residues long. Germline V lookup: CDR1 SGHRS, CDR2 YFSETQ. V lost 4 bases and J lost 6; bases outside the gene matches: 7. The DNA of the CDR3 is TGCGCCAGCAGCGGACTGTCTAGCGGCAATGAGCAGTTCTTC. It is translated as CASSGLSSGNEQFF.

V and J are TRBV11-3 and TRBJ2-7; 10 bases line up with TRBD1. CDR3 size: 13 residues. Germline lookup yields CDR1 SGHNT and CDR2 YENEEA. J was trimmed by 2 bases and V by 8 bases; bases with no gene match: 3. CDR3 sequence: CASRDRGAYEQYF. The CDR3 DNA sequence: TGTGCCAGCCGGGACAGGGGTGCCTACGAGCAGTACTTC. Variable domain in full (rest from reference TRBV11-3 and TRBJ2-7): EAGVVQSPRYKIIEKKQPVAFWCNPISGHNTLYWYLQNLGQGPELLIRYENEEAVDDSQLPKDRFSAERLKGVDSTLKIQPAELGDSAVYLCASRDRGAYEQYFGPGTRLTVT.

This clonotype was seen a few times. The chain links TRBV6-5 to TRBJ2-7; D gene ambiguous. The CDR3 loop spans 12 amino acids. Looked up from germline, CDR1 is MNHEY and CDR2 is SVGAGI. Trimming pared 5 bases from V and 6 bases from J, leaving 11 bases between. In nucleotides, the CDR3 is TGTGCCAGCAGTCCCCTGGGCTCCGAGCAGTACTTC. It translates to CASSPLGSEQYF.

This clonotype was seen more than once but under ten times. The CDR3 DNA is TGCAGCGGTTCCGAGGGAGCCAAAAACATTCAGTACTTC. It translates to CSGSEGAKNIQYF. This chain uses TRBV29-1 with TRBJ2-4, with D possibly TRBD2 on 5 matching bases. Looked up from germline, CDR1 is SQVTM and CDR2 is ANQGSEA. CDR3 length equals 13 residues. V was pared by 7 bases and J by 0 bases, with 10 bases between.

This chain joins TRBV20-1 and TRBJ2-3; D is uncertain. CDR3 length: 14 amino acids. V was clipped by 7 bases and J by 0 bases, with 14 bases between them. Germline CDR1 DFQATT, CDR2 SNEGSKA (reference sequence). The DNA for the CDR3 is TGCAGTGGGTCAGCATGGCGAAGCACAGATACGCAGTATTTT. It codes for CSGSAWRSTDTQYF.

This clonotype showed up just a few times. V and J are TRBV20-1 and TRBJ2-7, with D possibly TRBD2 on 5 matching bases. The CDR3 is 14 residues long. V shed 4 bases and J shed 2 bases, with 15 bases lying between them. In germline, CDR1 is DFQATT, CDR2 SNEGSKA (reference sequence). CDR3 amino acids: CSATPPGVTYEQYF. Written as DNA, the CDR3 is TGCAGTGCTACCCCCCCCGGGGTAACCTACGAGCAGTACTTC.

The chain links TRBV5-1 to TRBJ2-3; TRBD2 matches 9 bases. The CDR3 has 17 amino acids. V lost 0 bases to trimming and J lost 4 bases; unmatched junction nucleotides: 9. Germline V gene lookup returns CDR1 SGHRS and CDR2 YFSETQ. Here the CDR3 DNA reads TGCGCCAGCAGCTTGGGTTTAGCGGGAGCGGGTGCAGATACGCAGTATTTT. Translating gives CASSLGLAGAGADTQYF.

The V gene is TRBV2, the J gene TRBJ2-2; D remains unclear. Between the trimmed V and J ends, which lost 4 bases and 4 bases, there was a span of 7 bases. Germline assignment: CDR1 SNHLY and CDR2 FYNNEI. The CDR3 loop spans 13 amino acids. The CDR3 protein is CASSGGRTGELFF. Here the CDR3 DNA reads TGTGCCAGCAGTGGGGGTCGCACCGGGGAGCTGTTTTTT.

This clonotype appeared a few times. The chain couples TRBV13 to TRBJ2-7, with TRBD2 as a possible D gene (6 bases). Germline-derived CDR1 and CDR2 are PRHDT and FYEKMQ (reference sequence). V lost 4 bases and J lost 6, with 13 bases in between. There are 13 residues in the CDR3. The CDR3 here is CASSSSGDPEQYF. The CDR3 DNA reads as TGTGCCAGCAGCTCTTCGGGGGACCCCGAGCAGTACTTC.

This clonotype was seen a handful of times. The J gene is TRBJ2-2, the V gene TRBV20-1; D is tentatively TRBD1 or TRBD2 (5 bases each). Germline CDR1 DFQATT, CDR2 SNEGSKA (reference sequence). V lost 5 bases and J 4 bases, leaving 11 bases between the germline ends. This CDR3 is 13 amino acids long. CDR3 sequence (DNA): TGCAGTGCTCACGGGGCGCTCACCGGGGAGCTGTTTTTT. Protein: CSAHGALTGELFF.

This clonotype appeared a few times. The chain links TRBV12-3 or TRBV12-4 to TRBJ1-4; no clear D gene. V lost 6 bases, J lost 0 bases, and 8 bases lay in between. This CDR3 contains 14 residues. The DNA for the CDR3 is TGTGCCAGCAGCTCCGGGCCAACTAATGAAAAACTGTTTTTT. Translation: CASSSGPTNEKLFF.

This clonotype came up many times. The rearrangement joins TRBV12-3 or TRBV12-4 to TRBJ1-3; a weak D match, TRBD1 (6 bases). The CDR3 length is 15 residues. V was shortened by 2 bases and J by 0 bases, with 8 bases between the two germline ends. The DNA of the CDR3 is TGTGCCAGCAGTTTAAAGGGGGGCTCTGGAAACACCATATATTTT. It is translated as CASSLKGGSGNTIYF.

This clonotype has a handful of counts. The chain employs TRBV20-1 and TRBJ2-1; D possibly corresponds to TRBD1 (5 bases). The CDR3 loop spans 17 amino acids. Germline V lookup: CDR1 DFQATT, CDR2 SNEGSKA (reference sequence). With 6 bases removed from V and 0 bases from J, the gap between germline ends came to 21 bases. The CDR3 bases are TGCAGTGCGATCCAGGGTTACTACGAAAGCTCCTACAATGAGCAGTTCTTC. Its protein is CSAIQGYYESSYNEQFF.

This clonotype was observed a handful of times. This chain links TRBV25-1 with TRBJ2-7, with 9 bases that match TRBD2. CDR1 MGHDK and CDR2 SYGVNS come from the germline V gene. The CDR3 is 16 residues long. Germline trimming cut 5 bases from V and 1 base from J; bases unmatched to any gene: 9. DNA for the CDR3: TGTGCCAGCAGTATGGGCGGACTAGCGAGATCCTACGAGCAGTACTTC. The encoded protein is CASSMGGLARSYEQYF.

The table lists this clonotype with a few counts. The chain combines TRBV12-3 or TRBV12-4 with TRBJ1-2; D is unclear. CDR3 length equals 13 residues. The V end was cut by 8 bases, the J end by 2 bases, with 12 bases between. The CDR3 DNA follows: TGTGCCAGCCTCCAAGGGATCAACTATGGCTACACCTTC. The encoded protein is CASLQGINYGYTF.